This T cell receptor beta chain was recorded in a study of cytomegalovirus exposure and HLA in healthy donors. About the research overall: Later analysis reported that the approximately 110 validation repertoires shared the platform of the roughly 710 first-cohort repertoires.

Germline V gene sequence: CDR1 SGHTA, CDR2 FQGNSA. The V end lost 5 bases, the J end lost 3 bases, and 13 bases lay between the germline ends. This CDR3 region has 14 residues. Assay: immunoSEQ multiplex PCR; the TCRdb copy retains only in-frame clones and omits some. In the table there are fewer than 200,000 clones, roughly nine tenths of which are singletons. This TCR came from a woman in her 30s in good health and CMV-seronegative. The material sequenced was PBMCs. V usage is TRBV7-2 and J usage is TRBJ2-5; tentatively, D is TRBD2 (6 bases). CDR3 residues: CASSAGLREETQYF. In nucleotides, the CDR3 is TGTGCCAGCAGCGCGGGACTTCGTGAAGAGACCCAGTACTTC.